This T cell receptor (beta chain) was sequenced in a study of shared clonotypes between healthy human individuals. The V end was cut by 8 bases, the J end by 2 bases, with 10 bases between. From germline, CDR1 is WSHSY and CDR2 SAAADI. This CDR3 region has 12 residues. Here immunoSEQ multiplex PCR was the method, and the copy in TCRdb shows in-frame clones only, minus some. The sample carries some 95,000 clones, approximately 63% recorded once. The sequencing input was memory CD8+ T cells sorted from blood. Sample subset: CD45RO+ cells pooled with CCR7-negative TemRA cells. The chain recombines TRBV10-2 with TRBJ2-7; D gene ambiguous. This TCR came from a man between 25 and 39 years old in good health. Here the CDR3 DNA reads TGCGCCAGCTCCCCAGGCACCTACGAGCAGTACTTC. Protein product: CASSPGTYEQYF.